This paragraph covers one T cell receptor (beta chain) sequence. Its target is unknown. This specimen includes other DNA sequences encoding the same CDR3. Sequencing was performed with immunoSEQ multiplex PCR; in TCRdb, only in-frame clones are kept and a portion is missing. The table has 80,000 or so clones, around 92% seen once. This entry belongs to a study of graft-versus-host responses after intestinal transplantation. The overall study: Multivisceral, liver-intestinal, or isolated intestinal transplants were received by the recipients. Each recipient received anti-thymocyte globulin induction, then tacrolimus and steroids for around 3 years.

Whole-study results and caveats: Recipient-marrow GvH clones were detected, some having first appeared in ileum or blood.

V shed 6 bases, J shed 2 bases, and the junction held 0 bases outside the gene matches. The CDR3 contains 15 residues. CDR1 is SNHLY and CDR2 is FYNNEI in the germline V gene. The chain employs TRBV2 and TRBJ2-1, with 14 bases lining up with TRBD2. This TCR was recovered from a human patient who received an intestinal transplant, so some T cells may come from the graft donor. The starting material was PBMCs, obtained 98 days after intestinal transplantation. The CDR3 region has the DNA TGTGCCAGCAGGGGACTAGCGGGGGCCTACAATGAGCAGTTCTTC. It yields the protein CASRGLAGAYNEQFF. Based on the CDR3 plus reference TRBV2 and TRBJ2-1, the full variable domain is EPEVTQTPSHQVTQMGQEVILRCVPISNHLYFYWYRQILGQKVEFLVSFYNNEISEKSEIFDDQFSVERPDGSNFTLKIRSTKLEDSAMYFCASRGLAGAYNEQFFGPGTRLTVL.